The rows below give T cell receptor beta chains drawn from one sample of a study of siplizumab effects on memory and regulatory T cells. The data were produced by immunoSEQ multiplex PCR, yet TCRdb's version contains in-frame clones alone and is incomplete. The table shows approximately 100,000 clones, with 94% occurring only once. Sequencing was performed on Tregs sorted from blood. The origin of the receptors is a human donor in good health. Each CDR3 is given with its conserved first and last residue. A D gene is named only where the DNA matches it firmly. Part of the rows lack a size; the others show once, few, many or a class for expanded clones.

v_gene	j_gene	abundance	d_gene	CDR3aa	CDR3nt
TRBV6-6	TRBJ1-2	once	NA	CATHERGFGDYTF	TGTGCCACCCACGAAAGGGGTTTCGGAGACTACACCTTC
TRBV20-1	TRBJ2-7	NA	NA	CSASGYEQYF	TGCAGTGCTAGTGGATACGAGCAGTACTTC
TRBV5-1	TRBJ2-1	NA	NA	CASSLGFPGNNEQFF	TGCGCCAGCAGCTTGGGTTTTCCGGGGAACAATGAGCAGTTCTTC
TRBV28	TRBJ2-3	NA	NA	CASSLYGGVGDTQYF	TGTGCCAGCAGTTTATACGGGGGAGTAGGGGATACGCAGTATTTT
TRBV2	TRBJ1-5	NA	TRBD1	CASSGDRGRNQPQHF	TGTGCCAGCAGTGGGGACAGGGGGCGGAATCAGCCCCAGCATTTT
TRBV28	TRBJ2-3	NA	NA	CASSPPVNTDTQYF	TGTGCCAGCAGCCCGCCCGTCAACACAGATACGCAGTATTTT
TRBV9	TRBJ2-1	NA	TRBD2	CASSVDLAGVGPAYNEQFF	TGTGCCAGCAGCGTAGATCTAGCGGGAGTCGGTCCCGCCTACAATGAGCAGTTCTTC
TRBV14	TRBJ1-3	NA	NA	CASSQASGGSGNTIYF	TGTGCCAGCAGCCAAGCCTCCGGGGGATCCGGAAACACCATATATTTT
TRBV9	TRBJ2-2	NA	NA	CASSVEFLNTGELFF	TGTGCCAGCAGCGTAGAATTCTTGAACACCGGGGAGCTGTTTTTT
TRBV30	TRBJ2-3	NA	NA	CAWSKGVGAGTDTQYF	TGTGCCTGGTCCAAGGGCGTGGGGGCCGGCACAGATACGCAGTATTTT
TRBV14	TRBJ2-7	NA	NA	CASSQAKFGEGNYEQYF	TGTGCCAGCAGCCAAGCCAAATTCGGAGAGGGTAACTACGAGCAGTACTTC
TRBV5-6	TRBJ1-2	NA	NA	CASSLTSTNYGYTF	TGTGCCAGCAGCTTGACTTCTACTAACTATGGCTACACCTTC
TRBV19	TRBJ2-1	few	NA	CASSPPSSYNEQFF	TGTGCCAGTAGCCCTCCTAGCTCCTACAATGAGCAGTTCTTC
TRBV25-1	TRBJ2-1	NA	NA	CASSVYAGVLNNEQFF	TGTGCCAGCAGTGTATACGCAGGGGTGCTGAACAATGAGCAGTTCTTC
TRBV5-1	TRBJ2-7	once	NA	CASSHQGRRYEQYF	TGCGCCAGCAGCCACCAGGGGAGACGATACGAGCAGTACTTC
TRBV6-1	TRBJ2-5	NA	NA	CASSGGLWKETQYF	TGTGCCAGCAGCGGGGGTCTTTGGAAGGAGACCCAGTACTTC
TRBV15	TRBJ2-7	NA	NA	CATSRDRATSSYEQYF	TGTGCCACCAGCAGAGATAGGGCGACGAGCTCCTACGAGCAGTACTTC
TRBV4-1	TRBJ2-6	NA	NA	CASMGFNGSSGANVLTF	TGCGCCAGCATGGGTTTTAATGGGTCCTCAGGGGCCAACGTCCTGACTTTC
TRBV27	TRBJ1-1	NA	TRBD1	CACQGTGLLNTEAFF	TGTGCCTGCCAAGGGACAGGCCTCCTGAACACTGAAGCTTTCTTT
TRBV2	TRBJ1-5	NA	TRBD1	CASSGQGVNQPQHF	TGTGCCAGCAGCGGACAGGGGGTCAATCAGCCCCAGCATTTT
TRBV5-4	TRBJ2-5	NA	TRBD2	CASSLFEAGGGTQYF	TGTGCCAGCAGCTTGTTCGAAGCGGGAGGGGGGACCCAGTACTTC
TRBV4-1	TRBJ2-7	NA	TRBD1	CASSRQGSYEQYF	TGCGCCAGCAGTCGACAGGGATCCTACGAGCAGTACTTC
TRBV5-1	TRBJ2-1	NA	TRBD2	CASMRDFSASGSGNEQFF	TGCGCCAGCATGAGGGATTTCTCGGCTAGCGGGAGTGGGAATGAGCAGTTCTTC
TRBV29-1	TRBJ1-3	few	NA	CSVIEVGSGNTIYF	TGCAGCGTTATAGAGGTTGGCTCTGGAAACACCATATATTTT
TRBV5-5	TRBJ2-3	NA	NA	CASRRDWRWDTQYF	TGTGCCAGCCGAAGGGACTGGAGATGGGATACGCAGTATTTT
TRBV6-5	TRBJ2-7	NA	TRBD1	CASRGTGTGGREQYF	TGTGCCAGCAGGGGGACCGGGACAGGGGGCAGAGAGCAGTACTTC
TRBV5-8	TRBJ1-5	once	TRBD1	CASSFTGGGFWTQHF	TGTGCCAGCAGCTTTACAGGGGGTGGGTTTTGGACCCAGCATTTT
TRBV21-1	TRBJ2-2	NA	NA	CASSKKGTGVTGELFF	TGTGCCAGCAGCAAGAAAGGGACAGGGGTTACCGGGGAGCTGTTTTTT
TRBV11-3	TRBJ2-1	NA	NA	CASSFRGTILHEQFF	TGTGCCAGCAGCTTCCGCGGGACAATTCTTCATGAGCAGTTCTTC
TRBV4-1	TRBJ2-2	NA	NA	CASSLPGGWTNTGELFF	TGCGCCAGCAGCCTACCGGGGGGCTGGACGAACACCGGGGAGCTGTTTTTT
TRBV2	TRBJ2-7	NA	NA	CASRLGRGEQYF	TGTGCCAGCAGACTTGGCAGGGGTGAGCAGTACTTC
TRBV6-5	TRBJ2-5	NA	TRBD1	CASSSPPGQGAGTQYF	TGTGCCAGCAGTTCCCCCCCCGGACAGGGGGCAGGGACCCAGTACTTC
TRBV18	TRBJ1-3	NA	NA	CASSPATSSGNTIYF	TGTGCCAGCTCACCAGCGACATCCTCTGGAAACACCATATATTTT
TRBV7-3	TRBJ2-1	NA	TRBD2	CASSKTSGRGDNEQFF	TGTGCCAGCAGCAAGACTAGCGGGAGGGGTGATAATGAGCAGTTCTTC
TRBV5-1	TRBJ2-4	NA	NA	CASSYKDPTNIQYF	TGCGCCAGCAGCTATAAGGACCCCACAAACATTCAGTACTTC